This T cell receptor beta chain is drawn from a study of T-cell reconstitution after alpha-beta-depleted transplantation in children (dated by TCRdb to the mid-2010s). Regarding the study in general: Using TCR repertoire profiling, the study quantitatively followed how T-cell immune reconstitution unfolded in children after TCRalphabeta/CD19-depleted allogeneic hematopoietic cell transplantation.

The treatment or condition label, read with the paper, signifies: allogeneic hematopoietic cell transplantation with graft depleted of TCRalphabeta T cells and CD19 B cells. Transplant recipients were children who received TCRalphabeta/CD19-depleted allogeneic hematopoietic cell grafts. Study-wide findings and limitations: Hyperexpanded clone frequencies declined over subsequent months; after one year, T-cell counts and TCRbeta diversity were mostly attributed to newly produced T cells. Apparently early alphabetaT-cell count recovery about two months after transplant reportedly relied on only several hundred rapidly expanded clones derived from non-depleted graft cells. In some patients, high TCRbeta diversity at day 60 was attributed to recipient T cells and intrathymic progenitors that had survived conditioning.

The germline V gene provides CDR1 SGHRS and CDR2 YFSETQ. The CDR3 sequence holds 13 residues, the cysteine and phenylalanine included. Only CDR3 DNA remains: 39 bases, in frame from the first base. The germline V end is reduced by 4 bases and the J end by 5 bases; junction bases left unmatched: 3. Libraries were constructed by PCR. The data were produced on an Illumina HiSeq 2500. Molecular barcoding was employed in the preparation of TCR libraries, with unique molecular identifiers being used to normalize TCRbeta repertoire quantification. TCRdb ran its own pipeline on the public reads, namely fastp trimming at Q25 and MiXCR clone calling, and kept in-frame beta chains. Every entry covers one CDR3 protein and lists the most common genes and DNA from its rows. The sample data list 450,000 to 700,000 distinct CDR3 sequences, and 25% to 30% of these were observed just once. Jointly, the top ten make up under 45% of the sample.

This clonotype was observed a handful of times. No antigen is known for it. Per-base quality was not reported, and no clone a single base away is much larger than it. The chain is encoded by TRBV5-1 joined to TRBJ1-3; TRBD1 agrees with 7 junctional bases. This specimen consisted of PBMCs, obtained before TCRalphabeta/CD19-depleted stem cell transplant. The sequence came from a boy younger than two with Wiskott-Aldrich syndrome, due to receive a stem cell transplant. The nucleotide sequence reads TGCGCCAGCAGCACGACAGGGAGAAACACCATATATTTT. Its amino acids are CASSTTGRNTIYF.